This T cell receptor (beta chain) was identified during a study of T-cell reconstitution after alpha-beta-depleted transplantation in children (TCRdb year 2016). As for the study more broadly: Using TCR repertoire profiling, the study followed T-cell immune reconstitution in a quantitative way in children after TCRalphabeta/CD19-depleted allogeneic hematopoietic cell transplantation.

Trimming takes 2 bases off V and 5 bases off J; junction bases not matched to a gene: 10. The CDR3 runs 15 residues from the cysteine to the phenylalanine. The kept DNA is CDR3 alone, 45 bases in frame from the first base. CDR1 and CDR2 (SGHKS, YYEKEE) derive from the germline V gene (reference sequence). At least ten counts were recorded for this clonotype. Which antigen it targets is not known. No much larger clone exists at a distance of one base, and base qualities are not known. The method was PCR. This sample was sequenced with an Illumina HiSeq 2500. To normalize quantification of the TCRbeta repertoire, the TCR libraries were built with molecular barcoding that relied on unique molecular identifiers. TCRdb redid the processing of the public reads, applying fastp at Q25 and MiXCR, and retained in-frame beta chains. Here each entry gathers all rows of one CDR3 protein and keeps the most common genes and DNA. Present in this sample are approximately 250,000 distinct CDR3 sequences, approximately 9.9% of which were seen just once. Around 5% of the sample is held by the ten biggest clonotypes.

Sequences were derived from PBMCs from the stem cell graft donor, sampled from the stem cell graft. In this chain, TRBV5-5 is recombined with TRBJ2-7, with 7 junctional bases fitting TRBD1. This clonotype was sampled from a human donor who donated a stem cell graft to a child with SCID. The CDR3 protein sequence reads: CASSLPRGKGNEQYF. The nucleotide sequence reads as follows: TGTGCCAGCAGCTTACCCAGGGGGAAAGGCAACGAGCAGTACTTC. Beyond the CDR3, the reference TRBV5-5 and TRBJ2-7 genes provide the residues; the full variable domain reads: DAGVTQSPTHLIKTRGQQVTLRCSPISGHKSVSWYQQVLGQGPQFIFQYYEKEERGRGNFPDRFSARQFPNYSSELNVNALLLGDSALYLCASSLPRGKGNEQYFGPGTRLTVT.